The 4 T cell receptor beta chains listed next were all sequenced from one sample in a study of cytomegalovirus exposure and HLA in healthy donors. PCR involved 60 Vbeta and 13 Jbeta primers. Profiled with immunoSEQ multiplex PCR; TCRdb holds only in-frame clones, not every one. In the table there are around 64,000 clones, about nine tenths of which are singletons. The sequenced sample was PBMCs. Source of these receptors: a woman under 40 in good health and CMV-seronegative.

The chain links TRBV4-2 to TRBJ2-2; the match to TRBD2 covers 12 bases. V shed 3 bases and J 7 bases; nucleotides not matched to a gene: 6. Germline CDR1 LGHNA, CDR2 YNFKEQ. The CDR3 runs to 16 residues. Written as DNA, the CDR3 is TGTGCCAGCAGCCATCGACTAGCGGGAGTAAACGGGGAGCTGTTTTTT. This translates into CASSHRLAGVNGELFF.

V usage is TRBV28 and J usage is TRBJ1-2; D is undetermined. V lost 6 bases, J lost 7 bases, and 12 bases lay in between. Germline V CDR1 and CDR2: MDHEN, SYDVKM. The CDR3 runs to 12 residues. CDR3 in amino acids: CASRETSGGYTF. In DNA, the CDR3 is TGTGCCAGCAGGGAAACGTCGGGTGGCTACACCTTC.

The chain combines TRBV30 with TRBJ2-1, with TRBD1 identical over 11 bases. Trimming took 3 bases from V and 7 from J; bases not matched to a gene: 8. Looked up from germline, CDR1 is GTSNPN and CDR2 is SVGIG (reference sequence). The CDR3 length is 15 residues. CDR3 protein: CAWSWRDRGLNEQFF. CDR3 in DNA: TGTGCCTGGAGCTGGCGGGACAGGGGGTTAAATGAGCAGTTCTTC. Using reference TRBV30 and TRBJ2-1 for the parts outside the CDR3, the full variable domain is SQTIHQWPATLVQPVGSPLSLECTVEGTSNPNLYWYRQAAGRGLQLLFYSVGIGQISSEVPQNLSASRPQDRQFILSSKKLLLSDSGFYLCAWSWRDRGLNEQFFGPGTRLTVL.

CDR3 region: CASSPGGGFQETQYF. CDR3 DNA: TGTGCCAGCTCACCAGGGGGCGGATTCCAAGAGACCCAGTACTTC. The chain couples TRBV18 to TRBJ2-5; D may be TRBD1 (6 bases). The CDR3 is 15 amino acids. V dropped 2 bases and J dropped 1 base, with 11 bases sitting between them. Per germline, CDR1 KGHSH and CDR2 LQKENI.